This T cell receptor (beta chain) was captured by sequencing in a study of shared clonotypes between healthy human individuals. Produced via immunoSEQ multiplex PCR; TCRdb's table is partial and in-frame only. Of 2,100,000 or so clones listed, almost 96% are singletons. Memory CD4+ cells were the fraction left after CD45RA+ naive selection. Whole-study results and caveats: Compared with clonotypes that all four donors shared, non-shared clonotypes had lower generation probabilities.

This clone was found a few times. Its cognate antigen is unknown. Other DNA sequences in the sample encode the same CDR3. Germline V CDR1 and CDR2: MNHEY, SVGAGI. This CDR3 has 15 amino acids. V lost 3 bases to trimming and J lost 3 bases; unmatched junction nucleotides: 3. This sequence was found in a man younger than 35 in good health. The chain joins TRBV6-5 to TRBJ2-7, with 12 bases identical to TRBD1. Sequences were obtained from naive CD4+ T cells sorted from blood. Subset defined: CD45RA+ positively selected. CDR3 loop: CASSYRDRGLYEQYF. The CDR3, as DNA: TGTGCCAGCAGTTATAGGGACAGGGGGCTCTACGAGCAGTACTTC.